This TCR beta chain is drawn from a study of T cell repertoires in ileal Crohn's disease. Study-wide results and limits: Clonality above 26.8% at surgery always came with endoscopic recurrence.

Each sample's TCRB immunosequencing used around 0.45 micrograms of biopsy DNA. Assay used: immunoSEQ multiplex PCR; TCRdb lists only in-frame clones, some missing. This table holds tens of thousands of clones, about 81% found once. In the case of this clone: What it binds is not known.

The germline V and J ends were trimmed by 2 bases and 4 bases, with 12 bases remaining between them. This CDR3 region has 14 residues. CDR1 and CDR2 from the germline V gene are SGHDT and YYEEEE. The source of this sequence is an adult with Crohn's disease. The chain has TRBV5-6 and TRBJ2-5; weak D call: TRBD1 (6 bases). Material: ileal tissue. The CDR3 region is CASSFNGQTETQYF. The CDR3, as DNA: TGTGCCAGCAGCTTTAATGGACAGACAGAGACCCAGTACTTC.